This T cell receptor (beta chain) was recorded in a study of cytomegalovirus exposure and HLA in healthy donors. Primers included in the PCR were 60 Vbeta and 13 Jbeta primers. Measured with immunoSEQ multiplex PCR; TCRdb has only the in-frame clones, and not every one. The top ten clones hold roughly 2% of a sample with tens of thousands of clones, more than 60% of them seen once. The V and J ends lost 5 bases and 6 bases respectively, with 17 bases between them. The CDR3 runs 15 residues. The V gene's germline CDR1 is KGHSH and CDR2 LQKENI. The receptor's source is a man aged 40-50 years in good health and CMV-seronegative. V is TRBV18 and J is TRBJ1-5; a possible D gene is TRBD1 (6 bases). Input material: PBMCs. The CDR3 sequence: CASSLQGEWGQPQHF. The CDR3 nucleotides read TGTGCCAGCTCATTACAGGGAGAGTGGGGTCAGCCCCAGCATTTT.